A selection of T cell receptor beta chains follows, all from one sample in a study of PD-1 blockade in classical Hodgkin lymphoma. Libraries were prepared by immunoSEQ multiplex PCR; TCRdb keeps only in-frame clonotypes and omits some of them. The sample contains approximately 70,000 clones, 93% of which appear only once. Sequencing used peripheral blood mononuclear cells (PBMCs). These receptors all come from a human donor with classical Hodgkin lymphoma. The CDR3 runs from the conserved cysteine through the conserved F or W. D genes are given only for firm matches. Part of the rows lack a size; the others show once, few, many or a class for expanded clones.

CDR3nt	CDR3aa	d_gene	j_gene	v_gene	abundance
TGTGCCAGCAGTGGGCACTTCACTGAAGCTTTCTTT	CASSGHFTEAFF	NA	TRBJ1-1	TRBV2	NA
TGTGCCAGCAGCTTGAAAGGGGTATGGACTGAAGCTTTCTTT	CASSLKGVWTEAFF	NA	TRBJ1-1	TRBV5-6	NA
TGCGCCAGCAGCCAACGACAGGGGACACCACCCCTCCACTTT	CASSQRQGTPPLHF	TRBD1	TRBJ1-6	TRBV4-1	once
TGTGCCAGCAGTTTACTATCTTTCCGGACTAGCTTCAACGAGCAGTACTTC	CASSLLSFRTSFNEQYF	TRBD2	TRBJ2-7	TRBV28	once
TGTGCCAGCAGCTTTAAGGACCGGAGAAACATTCAGTACTTC	CASSFKDRRNIQYF	NA	TRBJ2-4	TRBV13	NA
TGTGCCAGCAGGGGTAAGACCCAGTACTTC	CASRGKTQYF	NA	TRBJ2-5	TRBV6-5	NA
TGTGCCAGCATGGTAGGCTTTGACTCGGGGACCTTC	CASMVGFDSGTF	NA	TRBJ1-2	TRBV6-1	NA
TGTGCCTGGAACGTGGACAGGGGGACGGAAAAACTGTTTTTT	CAWNVDRGTEKLFF	TRBD1	TRBJ1-4	TRBV30	few
TGTGCCAGCAGTTCGCTTCAGGGGAGAGGCAATCAGCCCCAGCATTTT	CASSSLQGRGNQPQHF	NA	TRBJ1-5	TRBV6-5	NA
TGCAGCGTTGGGGGGACAGGGGGCGATGGCTACACCTTC	CSVGGTGGDGYTF	TRBD1	TRBJ1-2	TRBV29-1	NA
TGTGCCAGCAGTGGGCTAGCGGGAACGTACGAGCAGTACTTC	CASSGLAGTYEQYF	TRBD2	TRBJ2-7	TRBV6-6	NA
TGTGCCAGCAGTAACCAGGGTGGCAACTATGGCTACACCTTC	CASSNQGGNYGYTF	NA	TRBJ1-2	TRBV7-9	once
TGTGCCAGCAGCTTGGTGAGCGGGGGCGGAGATACGCAGTATTTT	CASSLVSGGGDTQYF	TRBD2	TRBJ2-3	TRBV5-6	NA
TGTGCCAGCAGCTCCAGACAGGGCAGATTAAACACTGAAGCTTTCTTT	CASSSRQGRLNTEAFF	TRBD1	TRBJ1-1	TRBV7-2	NA
TGTGCCAGCCCTGCCCTGAACTATGGCTACACCTTC	CASPALNYGYTF	NA	TRBJ1-2	TRBV7-9	once
TGCGCCAGCAGCTTGGGGCCTAGAACTGGGGGCACAGATACGCAGTATTTT	CASSLGPRTGGTDTQYF	NA	TRBJ2-3	TRBV5-1	once
TGTGCCAGCAGTCTGGCTACTCTCCCTGGGGCCAACGTCCTGACTTTC	CASSLATLPGANVLTF	NA	TRBJ2-6	TRBV9	NA
TGTGCCAGCAGTTTCCGACAGGCTTCTAGCAATGAGCAGTTCTTC	CASSFRQASSNEQFF	NA	TRBJ2-1	TRBV6-5	once
TGTGCCAGCTCACCCCTTACAGGGTTCTATGGCTACACCTTC	CASSPLTGFYGYTF	NA	TRBJ1-2	TRBV18	NA
TGTGCCCCCCCCCGGGAGCTGTTTTTT	CAPPRELFF	NA	TRBJ2-2	TRBV15	NA
TGTGCCAGCTCGGGTGGGAGGGCTTTCTTT	CASSGGRAFF	NA	TRBJ1-1	TRBV6-6	NA
TGTGCCAGCAGGGAGGGGAAGTACGAGCAGTACTTC	CASREGKYEQYF	NA	TRBJ2-7	TRBV6-1	NA
TGTGCCAGCAGTTTACTAAGCGGATACAATGAGCAGTTCTTC	CASSLLSGYNEQFF	NA	TRBJ2-1	TRBV28	NA
TGCGCCAGCAGCCCAGGCAGCGGCAGCACAGATACGCAGTATTTT	CASSPGSGSTDTQYF	NA	TRBJ2-3	TRBV4-3	NA
TGTGCCAGTAGTCCTTATAGGGACCCTGGCTTGTACGAGCAGTACTTC	CASSPYRDPGLYEQYF	NA	TRBJ2-7	TRBV19	once